Listed below are T cell receptor beta chains from one sample, sequenced in a study of T cell repertoires in cytomegalovirus infection. TCRdb re-called the reads through MiXCR, storing one row per CDR3 protein. The table has a few hundred thousand distinct CDR3 sequences, 9.5% seen once. Material for sequencing was PBMCs. These receptors came from a human donor in good health (CMV status not recorded). Some clones in this sample may be carry-over from other donors' samples. Both conserved end residues are part of each CDR3. D genes are given only for firm matches. Only some rows state a clone size, as once, few, many or a class for expanded clones.

TGCAGTGCTAGATTACCGACGGTCTATGGCTACACCTTC | CSARLPTVYGYTF | few | TRBJ1-2 | TRBV20-1 | -
TGTGCCTGGAGTGTAGGGGACAATCAGCCCCAGCATTTT | CAWSVGDNQPQHF | - | TRBJ1-5 | TRBV30 | -
TGTGCCAGCAGTCCCTCACCGGGAAGACATTTTGAAGCTTTCTTT | CASSPSPGRHFEAFF | many | TRBJ1-1 | TRBV12-3/TRBV12-4 | -
TGTGCCAGCAGCCATAGCTGGACAGATACGCAGTATTTT | CASSHSWTDTQYF | many | TRBJ2-3 | TRBV7-2 | -
TGCAGTGCACATAGGAGGGGGGGAACAGATACGCAGTATTTT | CSAHRRGGTDTQYF | few | TRBJ2-3 | TRBV20-1 | -
TGTGCCAGCAGCTTAGCGCGTCGGGGAGCTAACTATGGCTACACCTTC | CASSLARRGANYGYTF | many | TRBJ1-2 | TRBV7-6 | -
TGTGCCAGCAGTTTGAAGGGGGCGGCGAACACTGAAGCTTTCTTT | CASSLKGAANTEAFF | few | TRBJ1-1 | TRBV12-3/TRBV12-4 | TRBD1
TGTGCCAGCAAGGCCCTGGACAGGAGGAACACTGAAGCTTTCTTT | CASKALDRRNTEAFF | many | TRBJ1-1 | TRBV7-9 | TRBD1
TGTGCCAGTAGTCAGGCCAGCGGGGGGCAGGGTGAGCAGTTCTTC | CASSQASGGQGEQFF | few | TRBJ2-1 | TRBV19 | TRBD2
TGTGCCAGCAGTCCCTGGAGCGGGGGGACGCAAGAGACCCAGTACTTC | CASSPWSGGTQETQYF | few | TRBJ2-5 | TRBV12-3/TRBV12-4 | TRBD2
TGTGCCAGCAGTACCCGGACGGCGCAAGAGACCCAGTACTTC | CASSTRTAQETQYF | few | TRBJ2-5 | TRBV12-3/TRBV12-4 | -
TGCGCCAGCAGCCAACTTATGGGGGCCGGAGGAGAGCAGTACTTC | CASSQLMGAGGEQYF | few | TRBJ2-7 | TRBV4-3 | -
TGTGCCAGCAGTTTCCTATTCTACGAGCAGTACTTC | CASSFLFYEQYF | - | TRBJ2-7 | TRBV28 | -
TGTGCCAGCAGCCCTGGACAGGGGTTCTGGCAGCCCCAGCATTTT | CASSPGQGFWQPQHF | many | TRBJ1-5 | TRBV7-2 | TRBD1
TGTGCCAGTAGTCCACAGGGGCACAGCAATCAGCCCCAGCATTTT | CASSPQGHSNQPQHF | many | TRBJ1-5 | TRBV19 | TRBD1
TGTGCCAGCAGCTTAGCGATTCGGGACCTGCTGTTTTTT | CASSLAIRDLLFF | many | TRBJ1-4 | TRBV7-2 | -
TGTGCCAGCAGTCGCGGTCCCTCCGGGGAGCAGTACTTC | CASSRGPSGEQYF | few | TRBJ2-7 | TRBV28 | -
TGTGCCAGCAGCTTGCCGGGGCGAGGCTACACCTTC | CASSLPGRGYTF | many | TRBJ1-2 | TRBV5-6 | -
TGTGCCAGCAGCTCCACGCCCAGCGGGGGGGCAGATACGCAGTATTTT | CASSSTPSGGADTQYF | many | TRBJ2-3 | TRBV7-2 | TRBD2
TGTGCCTGGAGTGTGGCGGGAGGGCCAGATACGCAGTATTTT | CAWSVAGGPDTQYF | - | TRBJ2-3 | TRBV30 | TRBD2
TGTGCCAGCAGCTTTGTCACCGGGGAGCTGTTTTTT | CASSFVTGELFF | many | TRBJ2-2 | TRBV7-2 | -
TGTGCCAGCAGGAGCCGGTCGGAGCCGCCCGCCGGGGAGCTGTTTTTT | CASRSRSEPPAGELFF | few | TRBJ2-2 | TRBV6-6 | -
TGTGCCAGCAGCTTTAGCTCCCACAATGAGCAGTTCTTC | CASSFSSHNEQFF | - | TRBJ2-1 | TRBV7-3 | -
TGTGCCAGCAGCCCACGGAATGGGGGGCGGAAAAACATTCAGTACTTC | CASSPRNGGRKNIQYF | many | TRBJ2-4 | TRBV7-2 | -
TGTGCCAGTAGTTCTGGACGGTCGAACACCGGGGAGCTGTTTTTT | CASSSGRSNTGELFF | - | TRBJ2-2 | TRBV19 | -
TGTGCCAGCAGCCCAGTCTGGACAGGGGGCTCCTACGAGCAGTACTTC | CASSPVWTGGSYEQYF | many | TRBJ2-7 | TRBV7-8 | TRBD1
TGTGCCAGCAGCGGGAAGACTAGCGGGAGCTACGAGCAGTACTTC | CASSGKTSGSYEQYF | few | TRBJ2-7 | TRBV6-1 | TRBD2
TGTGCCAGCAGTTTTACTGGAAGGACTGAAGCTTTCTTT | CASSFTGRTEAFF | few | TRBJ1-1 | TRBV12-3/TRBV12-4 | -
TGTGCCAGCAGCCTCCTGGGGACAGGGGTAAACGAGCAGTACTTC | CASSLLGTGVNEQYF | many | TRBJ2-7 | TRBV7-2 | TRBD1
TGTGCCAGCAGTGATCCGAGACAGGTCTACGAGCAGTACTTC | CASSDPRQVYEQYF | many | TRBJ2-7 | TRBV27 | -
TGTGCCAGCAGTGAAAGGACTAGCGGAAGGGAGCTGTTTTTT | CASSERTSGRELFF | - | TRBJ2-2 | TRBV2 | TRBD2
TGTGCCAGCAGCTCTACCATAGGACTAGCGGGGCCCGAGCAGTACTTC | CASSSTIGLAGPEQYF | many | TRBJ2-7 | TRBV7-3 | TRBD2
TGCAGTGCTAACCCCCTAGGAGGAGGAGGACTGTTTTTT | CSANPLGGGGLFF | few | TRBJ1-4 | TRBV20-1 | -
TGTGCCAGCACCCGATCGTTTGGACAGGGCGCTATAGGCTACACCTTC | CASTRSFGQGAIGYTF | few | TRBJ1-2 | TRBV12-3/TRBV12-4 | TRBD1
TGTGCCAGCAGCTTAGTAGGTTTTGGGAAAGGAGAGACCCAGTACTTC | CASSLVGFGKGETQYF | many | TRBJ2-5 | TRBV7-6 | -
TGTGCCTGGAGTGTGGGGATCTCCTACGAGCAGTACTTC | CAWSVGISYEQYF | few | TRBJ2-7 | TRBV30 | -
TGCGCCAGCAGGTCCCGGAACCAAGAGACCCAGTACTTC | CASRSRNQETQYF | - | TRBJ2-5 | TRBV5-1 | -
TGCAGTGCTAGAGATAAAGGGACAGGGACTGAAGCTTTCTTT | CSARDKGTGTEAFF | many | TRBJ1-1 | TRBV20-1 | TRBD1
TGCAGTGCTAGAGATACGGTAGCCAAAAACATTCAGTACTTC | CSARDTVAKNIQYF | few | TRBJ2-4 | TRBV20-1 | -
TGCGCCAGCAGCCCAACGGAAAAACTGTTTTTT | CASSPTEKLFF | few | TRBJ1-4 | TRBV4-1 | -
TGTGCCACCAGCAGAGTTGGAGAAGTTAGCAATCAGCCCCAGCATTTT | CATSRVGEVSNQPQHF | few | TRBJ1-5 | TRBV15 | -
TGTGCCAGCAGTCTTGCGGTAGCCAAAAACATTCAGTACTTC | CASSLAVAKNIQYF | - | TRBJ2-4 | TRBV7-2 | -
TGCAGTGCCCATGAAACAGGGCGCTACGAGCAGTACTTC | CSAHETGRYEQYF | many | TRBJ2-7 | TRBV20-1 | -
TGTGCCAGCAGCCGAATGAACTCTGGAAACACCATATATTTT | CASSRMNSGNTIYF | few | TRBJ1-3 | TRBV6-5 | -
TGTGCCAGCAGGACCGGGGACGGCCATGAAGCTTTCTTT | CASRTGDGHEAFF | few | TRBJ1-1 | TRBV2 | -
TGTGCCAGCCTCCCCCGGGGAGTGGTCTGGGCAGATACGCAGTATTTT | CASLPRGVVWADTQYF | - | TRBJ2-3 | TRBV7-9 | -
TGTGCCAGCAGTCCAAGACAGGCGGCGGATACGCAGTATTTT | CASSPRQAADTQYF | - | TRBJ2-3 | TRBV6-5 | -
TGTGCCAGCAGCTTATCCCTAGGGTCAGGGCTGTATGGCTACACCTTC | CASSLSLGSGLYGYTF | many | TRBJ1-2 | TRBV7-2 | -
TGTGCCAGCAGCTCTCTCTTACAGGACTCGAACACTGAAGCTTTCTTT | CASSSLLQDSNTEAFF | - | TRBJ1-1 | TRBV11-2 | -
TGTGCCAGTAGCCTAACAGGGGGCGTCCAGATGAGGGCCAAAAACATTCAGTACTTC | CASSLTGGVQMRAKNIQYF | many | TRBJ2-4 | TRBV19 | TRBD1
TGTGCCAGCAGTCAAACGGGGGATGATACGCAGTATTTT | CASSQTGDDTQYF | - | TRBJ2-3 | TRBV12-3/TRBV12-4 | -
TGTGCCAGCAGCTCTTTTGTTAGCGGGGGTGCCTACGAGCAGTACTTC | CASSSFVSGGAYEQYF | many | TRBJ2-7 | TRBV11-2 | TRBD2